This TCR beta chain was recovered during a study of cytomegalovirus exposure and HLA in healthy donors. This PCR relied on a set of 60 Vbeta primers and 13 Jbeta primers. The method was immunoSEQ multiplex PCR; TCRdb's version includes in-frame clones alone and lacks a portion of them. The sample consists of 150,000 or so clones, 75% of them appearing once. Sequenced sample: PBMCs. The receptor was derived from a man aged 18 to 29 in good health and CMV-seropositive.

The CDR3 region has the DNA TGTGCCAGCAGTCGTGCGGGAGGTGGCACAGATACGCAGTATTTT. Residues: CASSRAGGGTDTQYF. The chain recombines TRBV6-1 with TRBJ2-3, with 8 positions matching TRBD2. The CDR3 sequence is 15 residues long. Germline lookup yields CDR1 MNHNS and CDR2 SASEGT. The V and J ends lost 5 bases and 1 base, in that order; junction bases with no gene match: 5.